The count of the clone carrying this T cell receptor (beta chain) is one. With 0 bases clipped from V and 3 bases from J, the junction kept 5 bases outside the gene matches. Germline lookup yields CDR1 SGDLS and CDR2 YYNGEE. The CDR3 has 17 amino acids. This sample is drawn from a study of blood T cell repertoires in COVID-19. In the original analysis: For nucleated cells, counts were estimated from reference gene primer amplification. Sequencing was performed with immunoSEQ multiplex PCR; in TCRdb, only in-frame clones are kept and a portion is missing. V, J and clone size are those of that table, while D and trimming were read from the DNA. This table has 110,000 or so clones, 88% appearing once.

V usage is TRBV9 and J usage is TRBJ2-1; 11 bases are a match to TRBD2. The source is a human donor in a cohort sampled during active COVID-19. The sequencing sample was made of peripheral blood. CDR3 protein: CASSVGLAGGFYNEQFF. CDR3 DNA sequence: TGTGCCAGCAGCGTAGGGCTAGCGGGAGGTTTCTACAATGAGCAGTTCTTC. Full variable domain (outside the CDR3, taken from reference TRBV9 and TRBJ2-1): DSGVTQTPKHLITATGQRVTLRCSPRSGDLSVYWYQQSLDQGLQFLIQYYNGEERAKGNILERFSAQQFPDLHSELNLSSLELGDSALYFCASSVGLAGGFYNEQFFGPGTRLTVL.